The 20 T cell receptor beta chains given below trace back to one sample, sequenced in a study of PD-L1 blockade in urothelial cancer. TCRdb keeps only in-frame clones here, not all; method: immunoSEQ multiplex PCR. The sample contains 70,000 to 85,000 clones, 84% of which appear only once. Specimen: PBMCs, collected around atezolizumab (anti-PD-L1) treatment. Receptor source: a man between 70 and 80 years old with urothelial cancer.

The V and J genes are TRBV7-8 and TRBJ2-1; weak D call: TRBD2 (5 bases). Trimming took 4 bases from V and 0 from J, leaving 10 bases between them. Per germline, CDR1 SGHVS and CDR2 FQNEAQ. This CDR3 region has 15 residues. Written as DNA, the CDR3 is TGTGCCAGCAGCTCCTACGGGGTCTCCTACAATGAGCAGTTCTTC. This gives the protein CASSSYGVSYNEQFF.

The rearrangement uses TRBV19 and TRBJ2-7; 11 bases fit TRBD2. The CDR3 is made up of 17 amino acids. Per the germline V gene, CDR1 is LNHDA and CDR2 is SQIVND (reference sequence). J lost 5 bases, V lost 5 bases, and 14 bases had no gene match. CDR3 DNA: TGTGCCAGTAGTCTTCGCCTAGCGGGAGGCCTAACGAACGAGCAGTACTTC. This codes for CASSLRLAGGLTNEQYF.

The DNA for the CDR3 is TGTGCCAGCAGTTTATCCCCGGGGATGGAGACCCAGTACTTC. This codes for CASSLSPGMETQYF. The chain uses TRBV27 and TRBJ2-5, with a possible D match to TRBD2 (5 bases). The length of the CDR3 is 14 residues. V lost 0 bases to trimming and J lost 5 bases, with 10 bases between them. Looked up from germline, CDR1 is MNHEY and CDR2 is SMNVEV (reference sequence).

The chain combines TRBV15 with TRBJ2-3, with 7 bases identical to TRBD2. The V gene's germline CDR1 is LNHNV and CDR2 YYDKDF (reference sequence). Trimming cost V 0 bases and J 3 bases; bases outside gene matches: 9. The CDR3 spans 17 residues. CDR3 coding DNA: TGTGCCACCAGCAGAGATCGCGGGGGTCGGAGAACAGATACGCAGTATTTT. Its protein is CATSRDRGGRRTDTQYF.

The chain employs TRBV5-1 and TRBJ2-6; D possibly corresponds to TRBD1 (6 bases). CDR3 size: 15 residues. Germline V CDR1 and CDR2: SGHRS, YFSETQ. V shed 4 bases and J shed 5 bases, with 13 bases lying between them. The CDR3 DNA reads as TGCGCCAGCAGCCTACAGGGTGGCTGGGCCAACGTCCTGACTTTC. This gives the protein CASSLQGGWANVLTF.

This clone was seen a single time. As DNA, the CDR3 is TGTGCCAGCAGCTTAGATCGCAGGGGTCTCACAGATACGCAGTATTTT. This gives the protein CASSLDRRGLTDTQYF. The chain joins TRBV11-2 to TRBJ2-3; maybe TRBD1 (6 bases). Looked up from germline, CDR1 is SGHAT and CDR2 is FQNNGV. The CDR3 spans 16 residues. V gave up 0 bases and J gave up 2 bases, with 12 bases separating them.

The V and J genes are TRBV5-6 and TRBJ1-2, with D uncertain. Per the germline V gene, CDR1 is SGHDT and CDR2 is YYEEEE. The CDR3 is 13 residues long. With 5 bases removed from V and 3 bases from J, the gap between germline ends came to 11 bases. CDR3 in amino acids: CASRLTGDYGYTF. Written as DNA, the CDR3 is TGTGCCAGCAGATTGACTGGAGACTATGGCTACACCTTC. The full variable domain, its missing parts supplied by reference TRBV5-6 and TRBJ1-2, is DAGVTQSPTHLIKTRGQQVTLRCSPKSGHDTVSWYQQALGQGPQFIFQYYEEEERQRGNFPDRFSGHQFPNYSSELNVNALLLGDSALYLCASRLTGDYGYTFGSGTRLTVV.

This chain connects TRBV7-3 to TRBJ2-7; D remains ambiguous. The germline gives CDR1 SGHTA, CDR2 FQGTGA. CDR3 length equals 13 residues. Trimming pared 0 bases from V and 4 bases from J, leaving 7 bases between. The CDR3 nucleotides are TGTGCCAGCAGCTTAACCTCCGGTTACGAGCAGTACTTC. Its translation: CASSLTSGYEQYF.

The CDR3 bases are TGTGCCAGCAGTGAAATGCCTAGCGGGGGGAGGCACGAGCAGTACTTC. Its protein product is CASSEMPSGGRHEQYF. J is TRBJ2-7 and V is TRBV6-1; 11 bases match TRBD2. The V segment lost 2 bases and the J segment 5 bases; nucleotides outside the gene matches: 8. Germline-derived CDR1 and CDR2 are MNHNS and SASEGT. CDR3 length: 16 amino acids.

The chain combines TRBV28 with TRBJ2-1, with D possibly being TRBD2 (6 bases). The V gene's germline CDR1 is MDHEN and CDR2 SYDVKM. The CDR3 spans 15 residues. Trimming removed 6 bases at V and 3 bases at J, with 15 bases between. The CDR3 here is CASSPGTLNYNEQFF. The CDR3 DNA reads TGTGCCAGCAGCCCCGGGACTCTCAACTACAATGAGCAGTTCTTC.

The V and J genes are TRBV6-5 and TRBJ2-5, with D hard to call. Per the germline V gene, CDR1 is MNHEY and CDR2 is SVGAGI. V lost 0 bases and J lost 5, with 4 bases in between. CDR3 length: 12 amino acids. CDR3 nucleotide sequence: TGTGCCAGCAGTTACTCGAGGGAGACCCAGTACTTC. Translated, it gives CASSYSRETQYF.

V is TRBV5-1 and J is TRBJ1-1, with D uncertain. CDR3 size: 13 residues. CDR1 and CDR2 from the germline V gene are SGHRS and YFSETQ. Trimming cost V 0 bases and J 0 bases, with 3 bases left between them. CDR3 bases: TGCGCCAGCAGCTTGGATATGAACACTGAAGCTTTCTTT. It specifies CASSLDMNTEAFF.

This clone occurred once. This sequence joins TRBV11-2 and TRBJ1-1, with 7 bases identical to TRBD1. CDR1 is SGHAT, CDR2 FQNNGV, per germline. Germline trimming cut 3 bases from V and 7 bases from J; bases unmatched to any gene: 5. This CDR3 contains 13 residues. The CDR3 here is CASSLTGTVEAFF. The CDR3 DNA follows: TGTGCCAGCAGCTTGACAGGGACCGTTGAAGCTTTCTTT. The full variable domain, rest sourced from reference TRBV11-2 and TRBJ1-1, is EAGVAQSPRYKIIEKRQSVAFWCNPISGHATLYWYQQILGQGPKLLIQFQNNGVVDDSQLPKDRFSAERLKGVDSTLKIQPAKLEDSAVYLCASSLTGTVEAFFGQGTRLTVV.

The CDR3 protein is CASRRGFDEQFF. The CDR3 DNA sequence: TGTGCCAGCAGGCGGGGTTTTGATGAGCAGTTCTTC. The chain couples TRBV7-2 to TRBJ2-1; maybe TRBD2 (6 bases). Per germline, CDR1 SGHTA and CDR2 FQGNSA. V was shortened by 6 bases and J by 8 bases, with 11 bases between the two germline ends. The CDR3 is 12 amino acids.

V usage is TRBV5-1 and J usage is TRBJ2-1; D gene uncertain. Germline V gene sequence: CDR1 SGHRS, CDR2 YFSETQ. The CDR3 has 15 residues. V was trimmed by 4 bases and J by 0 bases, leaving 11 bases between them. As DNA, the CDR3 is TGCGCCAGCAGCGAACTTAGGAGCTCCTACAATGAGCAGTTCTTC. This encodes CASSELRSSYNEQFF.

The genes are TRBV5-1 and TRBJ2-5; no reliable D call. Germline values: CDR1 SGHRS, CDR2 YFSETQ. Trimming shortened V by 0 bases and J by 0 bases, and 12 bases separated the two germline ends. The CDR3 is 16 amino acids. Written as DNA, the CDR3 is TGCGCCAGCAGCTTGGGTGGGCGACGAGACCAAGAGACCCAGTACTTC. Protein sequence: CASSLGGRRDQETQYF.

The chain is built from TRBV27 and TRBJ1-5; a possible D gene is TRBD1 (6 bases). Looked up from germline, CDR1 is MNHEY and CDR2 is SMNVEV (reference sequence). The CDR3 consists of 20 residues. V shed 5 bases and J shed 0 bases, with 26 bases lying between them. The CDR3, as DNA: TGTGCCAGCAGTCTAACCAATTACACTGGACAGCCCGATAGCAATCAGCCCCAGCATTTT. Encoded protein: CASSLTNYTGQPDSNQPQHF.

This rearrangement joins TRBV4-1 to TRBJ2-1; D is undetermined. CDR1 MGHRA and CDR2 YSYEKL come from the germline V gene. This CDR3 has 14 amino acids. Trimming removed 0 bases at V and 9 bases at J, with 12 bases between. The CDR3 sequence is CASSQDQIGGEQFF. CDR3 nucleotide sequence: TGCGCCAGCAGCCAAGATCAGATAGGCGGTGAGCAGTTCTTC.

The rearrangement uses TRBV10-3 and TRBJ1-5; TRBD1 matches 10 bases. Per the germline V gene, CDR1 is ENHRY and CDR2 is SYGVKD. The CDR3 consists of 14 residues. V shed 6 bases and J 5 bases; nucleotides not matched to a gene: 4. CDR3 sequence: CAISAGTGDQPQHF. DNA of the CDR3: TGTGCCATCAGCGCTGGGACAGGGGATCAGCCCCAGCATTTT.

This chain links TRBV7-3 with TRBJ2-3; perhaps TRBD2 as D (5 bases). Germline CDR1 reads SGHTA; CDR2 reads FQGTGA. CDR3 length: 15 amino acids. Trimming took 2 bases from V and 5 from J, leaving 14 bases between them. CDR3 nucleotide sequence: TGTGCCAGCAGCTTAGAAGGGAGTTGGGTAGATACGCAGTATTTT. This codes for CASSLEGSWVDTQYF.